The 27 T cell receptor beta chains below all came from one sample that was sequenced in a study of regulatory T cells in long-lasting Graves disease. iRepertoire HTBI primers and Arm-PCR of CDR3 regions built TCR beta libraries. TCRdb redid the calling of the multiplex PCR reads with MiXCR, one entry per CDR3 protein. The sample shows a few hundred thousand distinct CDR3 sequences, around 16% of them seen only once. Sample time point: newly diagnosed GD, antithyroid drugs for less than 3 months. With RNA extracted from PBMCs as input, the TCR library was made. The same data also contributed to another study, on T cells in Graves' hyperthyroidism and ophthalmopathy.

The source material was peripheral blood mononuclear cells (PBMCs), sampled at new diagnosis, from a patient treated with antithyroid drugs. These receptors came from a woman aged 40 to 50 with Graves disease.

This clonotype has a count of ten or more. The genes are TRBV20-1 and TRBJ2-1; unclear D gene. The germline V gene encodes CDR1 DFQATT and CDR2 SNEGSKA (reference sequence). V was trimmed by 1 base and J by 6 bases, leaving 10 bases between them. This CDR3 contains 13 residues. In nucleotides, the CDR3 is TGCAGTGCTAGAGTGGGTACTGGCAATGAGCAGTTCTTC. Translation gives CSARVGTGNEQFF.

This chain connects TRBV7-2 to TRBJ2-4, with D perhaps being TRBD1 or TRBD2 (5 bases each). The CDR3 spans 13 residues. The V end was cut by 11 bases, the J end by 0 bases, with 11 bases between. Germline CDR1 and CDR2: SGHTA and FQGNSA. The CDR3 spells CALGPLAKNIQYF. The DNA for the CDR3 is TGTGCCCTGGGACCCTTAGCCAAAAACATTCAGTACTTC. The whole variable domain, remainder taken from reference TRBV7-2 and TRBJ2-4, is GAGVSQSPSNKVTEKGKDVELRCDPISGHTALYWYRQSLGQGLEFLIYFQGNSAPDKSGLPSDRFSAERTGGSVSTLTIQRTQQEDSAVYLCALGPLAKNIQYFGAGTRLSVL.

This clonotype appeared many times. This chain joins TRBV12-3 or TRBV12-4 and TRBJ2-1, with 9 bases identical to TRBD1. The CDR3 has 15 residues. V dropped 4 bases and J dropped 3; count of bases not matched to a gene: 4. The CDR3 region is CASSYTGGRYNEQFF. The CDR3 DNA sequence: TGTGCCAGCAGTTACACAGGGGGCCGCTACAATGAGCAGTTCTTC.

V usage is TRBV7-9 and J usage is TRBJ2-2, with D possibly TRBD2 on 6 matching bases. The CDR3 has 17 residues. Trimming stripped 1 base from V and 3 bases from J, with 15 bases between. The germline gives CDR1 SEHNR, CDR2 FQNEAQ (reference sequence). The DNA for the CDR3 is TGTGCCAGCAGCTTAGAGGGCGGGATAGGATACACCGGGGAGCTGTTTTTT. It encodes CASSLEGGIGYTGELFF.

This clonotype has at least ten counts. This rearrangement joins TRBV2 to TRBJ1-1; a weak D match, TRBD1 (6 bases). There are 14 residues in the CDR3. The V end lost 2 bases, the J end lost 1 base, and 8 bases lay between the germline ends. CDR1 SNHLY and CDR2 FYNNEI come from the germline V gene. In DNA, the CDR3 is TGTGCCAGCAGTGAAAGGGGGGGGAACACTGAAGCTTTCTTT. It translates to CASSERGGNTEAFF.

Ten or more counts support this clonotype. The chain joins TRBV2 to TRBJ2-5, with 9 bases identical to TRBD1. In germline, CDR1 is SNHLY, CDR2 FYNNEI. The CDR3 length is 13 residues. With V trimmed by 6 bases and J by 4 bases, 3 bases remained unmatched. Written as DNA, the CDR3 is TGTGCCAGCAGGGGGACAGGGAGAGAGACCCAGTACTTC. Amino acids: CASRGTGRETQYF.

The V call is TRBV10-2, the J call TRBJ1-1; D is possibly TRBD1 (5 bases). Germline-derived CDR1 and CDR2 are WSHSY and SAAADI. There are 13 residues in the CDR3. V dropped 7 bases and J dropped 4 bases, with 13 bases sitting between them. The CDR3 nucleotides are TGCGCCAGCAACCTCGGGGCAAGCACTGAAGCTTTCTTT. Translated: CASNLGASTEAFF.

There are a few counts of this clonotype. This chain connects TRBV11-1 to TRBJ2-7; D ambiguous. There are 14 residues in the CDR3. Per the germline V gene, CDR1 is SGHAT and CDR2 is FQDESV (reference sequence). The V end was cut by 1 base, the J end by 4 bases, with 11 bases between. CDR3 DNA: TGTGCCAGCAGCTTAGTCCAGGCCCCGTACGAGCAGTACTTC. Its protein product is CASSLVQAPYEQYF.

V usage is TRBV14 and J usage is TRBJ1-1; D call uncertain. V lost 1 base to trimming and J lost 1 base, with 13 bases between them. The CDR3 covers 16 residues. From germline, CDR1 is SGHDN and CDR2 FVKESK. CDR3 protein: CASSQGRGLGNTEAFF. Here the CDR3 DNA reads TGTGCCAGCAGCCAAGGCCGTGGGCTCGGGAACACTGAAGCTTTCTTT.

This clonotype has a handful of counts. The CDR3 nucleotides are TGTGCCAGCAGCTTAGGATGGGGGAACACTGAAGCTTTCTTT. Protein sequence: CASSLGWGNTEAFF. The J gene is TRBJ1-1, the V gene TRBV5-6; D remains unclear. Trimming shortened V by 2 bases and J by 1 base, and 9 bases separated the two germline ends. The V gene's germline CDR1 is SGHDT and CDR2 YYEEEE. This CDR3 is built from 14 residues.

This clonotype was observed at least ten times. CDR3 sequence: CASSRQPGLAGGYEQYF. In nucleotides, the CDR3 is TGTGCCAGCAGCCGTCAGCCGGGACTAGCGGGAGGGTACGAGCAGTACTTC. V usage is TRBV7-9 and J usage is TRBJ2-7; the match to TRBD2 covers 16 bases. Germline V gives CDR1 SEHNR, CDR2 FQNEAQ (reference sequence). CDR3 length equals 17 residues. V lost 5 bases, J lost 4 bases, and 8 bases stayed unmatched.

There are a few counts of this clonotype. A much larger clone lies a single base off, so this may be a read error. This chain joins TRBV12-3 or TRBV12-4 and TRBJ2-1; tentative D call: TRBD1 (7 bases). This CDR3 is 12 amino acids long. With 5 bases removed from V and 9 bases from J, the gap between germline ends came to 11 bases. CDR3 nucleotides: TGTGCCAGCAGTCGCCAGGGGGGTGAGCAGTTCTTC. Encoded protein: CASSRQGGEQFF.

This clonotype has at least ten counts. The chain links TRBV12-3 or TRBV12-4 to TRBJ2-7, with D hard to call. CDR3 length: 13 amino acids. Trimming removed 0 bases from V and 7 bases from J, with 10 bases in between. CDR3 residues: CASSLAPIREQYF. In DNA form, the CDR3 reads TGTGCCAGCAGTTTAGCGCCGATTAGAGAGCAGTACTTC.

The count of this clonotype is one. The chain couples TRBV6-5 to TRBJ2-1; 12 positions match TRBD2. V was clipped by 3 bases and J by 6 bases; unmatched bases: 15. Germline V gene data show CDR1 as MNHEY and CDR2 as SVGAGI. This CDR3 has 19 amino acids. The DNA for the CDR3 is TGTGCCAGCAGTTATTTTGGGGCTAGCGGGAGGGCGGGGAGCAATGAGCAGTTCTTC. Translated, it gives CASSYFGASGRAGSNEQFF.

This clonotype has a count of ten or more. This sequence joins TRBV2 and TRBJ1-6, with D unclear. Looked up from germline, CDR1 is SNHLY and CDR2 is FYNNEI. The V end lost 7 bases, the J end lost 0 bases, and 22 bases lay between the germline ends. The CDR3 runs to 19 residues. CDR3 sequence (DNA): TGTGCCAGCACCAACCCGGGTGTTTCCCTAAGCTCCTATAATTCACCCCTCCACTTT. Its translation: CASTNPGVSLSSYNSPLHF.

The rearrangement links TRBV4-1 to TRBJ2-2; D possibly matches TRBD1 or TRBD2 (5 bases each). V was pared by 5 bases and J by 0 bases, with 10 bases between. Germline CDR1 and CDR2: MGHRA and YSYEKL. This CDR3 contains 15 residues. CDR3 residues: CASSDVGANTGELFF. As DNA, the CDR3 is TGCGCCAGCAGCGACGTGGGGGCGAACACCGGGGAGCTGTTTTTT.

This clonotype was counted only a few times. The rearrangement joins TRBV4-1 to TRBJ1-2; TRBD1 is a possible D gene (6 bases). Trimming cost V 0 bases and J 5 bases, with 22 bases left between them. The V gene's germline CDR1 is MGHRA and CDR2 YSYEKL. The length of the CDR3 is 18 residues. CDR3: CASSQDRGPGDYPYGYTF. CDR3 bases: TGCGCCAGCAGCCAAGATCGGGGGCCAGGGGATTATCCTTATGGCTACACCTTC.

Details on this clonotype: A much larger clone lies one base from this, so it may be a read error. The chain combines TRBV5-4 with TRBJ2-5; 7 bases map to TRBD2. The CDR3 runs to 14 residues. The germline CDR1 and CDR2 sequences are SGHNT and YYREEE (reference sequence). The CDR3 protein is CASSTRLAQETLYF. CDR3 bases: TGTGCCAGCAGCACCCGACTAGCCCAAGAGACCCTGTACTTC.

The V and J genes are TRBV2 and TRBJ2-7; D gene ambiguous. This CDR3 region has 13 residues. The V end was cut by 7 bases, the J end by 5 bases, with 15 bases between. Germline CDR1 SNHLY, CDR2 FYNNEI. The CDR3 loop reads CASNVWGGHEQYF. Written as DNA, the CDR3 is TGTGCCAGCAACGTCTGGGGTGGCCACGAGCAGTACTTC. The variable domain in full, with the rest retrieved from reference TRBV2 and TRBJ2-7, is EPEVTQTPSHQVTQMGQEVILRCVPISNHLYFYWYRQILGQKVEFLVSFYNNEISEKSEIFDDQFSVERPDGSNFTLKIRSTKLEDSAMYFCASNVWGGHEQYFGPGTRLTVT.

This clonotype was found many times. The CDR3 nucleotides read TGTGCCAGCAGTTTTTCGGGTGGACCTAATGAAAAACTGTTTTTT. Translating gives CASSFSGGPNEKLFF. This chain connects TRBV27 to TRBJ1-4, with D unresolved. The CDR3 is 15 residues long. Per germline, CDR1 MNHEY and CDR2 SMNVEV (reference sequence). Trimming took 3 bases from V and 3 from J, leaving 11 bases between them.

The rearrangement links TRBV11-2 to TRBJ2-5, with TRBD2 identical over 10 bases. Germline V gene lookup returns CDR1 SGHAT and CDR2 FQNNGV. With V trimmed by 5 bases and J by 5 bases, 8 bases remained unmatched. The CDR3 loop spans 15 amino acids. The DNA of the CDR3 is TGTGCCAGCAGCCTCACCCTAGCGGGAGAGGAGACCCAGTACTTC. It encodes CASSLTLAGEETQYF.

This clonotype was seen repeatedly, ten times or more. This chain joins TRBV30 and TRBJ1-6, with 8 bases identical to TRBD1. With 0 bases clipped from V and 7 bases from J, the junction kept 11 bases outside the gene matches. The CDR3 runs to 17 residues. The germline gives CDR1 GTSNPN, CDR2 SVGIG (reference sequence). The CDR3 reads CAWSVRTGLAWNSPLHF. The DNA for the CDR3 is TGTGCCTGGAGTGTTAGGACAGGGCTCGCTTGGAATTCACCCCTCCACTTT. Based on the CDR3 plus reference TRBV30 and TRBJ1-6, the full variable domain is SQTIHQWPATLVQPVGSPLSLECTVEGTSNPNLYWYRQAAGRGLQLLFYSVGIGQISSEVPQNLSASRPQDRQFILSSKKLLLSDSGFYLCAWSVRTGLAWNSPLHFGNGTRLTVT.

The rearrangement joins TRBV19 to TRBJ1-6; tentatively, D is TRBD1 (6 bases). This CDR3 is 17 amino acids long. The germline CDR1 and CDR2 sequences are LNHDA and SQIVND (reference sequence). The germline V and J ends were trimmed by 5 bases and 6 bases, with 20 bases remaining between them. This CDR3 reads CASSLGGIARGNSPLHF. CDR3 in DNA: TGTGCCAGTAGTCTAGGTGGGATCGCCAGGGGTAATTCACCCCTCCACTTT.

As to this clonotype: It differs at one base from a far larger clone, so likely a read error. This chain connects TRBV28 to TRBJ2-3, with 8 positions matching TRBD2. CDR1 and CDR2 from the germline V gene are MDHEN and SYDVKM. The CDR3 spans 14 residues. CDR3 protein: CASSPLRGETEQSF. CDR3 nucleotides: TGTGCCAGCAGTCCCCTGCGGGGGGAAACAGAGCAGTCCTTC.

This clonotype was detected ten times or more. The chain has TRBV20-1 and TRBJ1-3, with D unresolved. Germline CDR1 and CDR2: DFQATT and SNEGSKA (reference sequence). The germline V and J ends were trimmed by 0 bases and 0 bases, with 9 bases remaining between them. The CDR3 loop spans 15 amino acids. The CDR3 DNA sequence: TGCAGTGCTAGAGACCCCAGCTTCTCTGGAAACACCATATATTTT. This encodes CSARDPSFSGNTIYF.

The table lists this clonotype with many counts. V gene TRBV30 combines with J gene TRBJ2-7; D gene uncertain. Trimming removed 2 bases from V and 2 bases from J, with 4 bases in between. Germline V gene lookup returns CDR1 GTSNPN and CDR2 SVGIG (reference sequence). This CDR3 has 11 amino acids. The CDR3 loop reads CAWSPAYEQYF. As DNA, the CDR3 is TGTGCCTGGAGTCCGGCCTACGAGCAGTACTTC.

This clonotype has at least ten counts. Here the CDR3 reads CASSYRPGTSGRSSYNEQFF. The CDR3 coding sequence is TGTGCCAGCAGTTACCGTCCCGGGACTAGCGGACGAAGCTCCTACAATGAGCAGTTCTTC. The chain couples TRBV6-7 to TRBJ2-1; 11 bases are a match to TRBD2. TRBV6-7 is designated an ORF whose function remains uncertain. J lost 0 bases, V lost 2 bases, and 12 bases had no gene match. This CDR3 spans 20 amino acids.